These T cell receptor beta chains were read from a single sample in a study of T cell responses to AZD1222 COVID-19 vaccine. Sequencing was performed with immunoSEQ multiplex PCR; in TCRdb, only in-frame clones are kept and a portion is missing. The data contain under 200,000 clones, 85% to 95% of them singletons. The material was peripheral blood, obtained on day 0 of AZD1222 vaccination. The receptor source for this set is an adult in good health. The CDR3 runs from the conserved cysteine through the conserved F or W. A D gene is named only where the DNA matches it firmly. Clone size is not always given. Where it is, it says once, few, many or a class for expanded clones.

TRBJ2-1	TRBV7-8	TRBD1	.	TGTGCCAGCAGCCATGCCAGGGGGATCCTCTACAATGAGCAGTTCTTC	CASSHARGILYNEQFF
TRBJ1-5	TRBV29-1	TRBD1	.	TGCAGCGTCGGGACAGGTTATAGCAATCAGCCCCAGCATTTT	CSVGTGYSNQPQHF
TRBJ1-3	TRBV18	.	.	TGTGCCAGCTCCCCCATGGACGCGGTCTCTGGAAACACCATATATTTT	CASSPMDAVSGNTIYF
TRBJ1-5	TRBV10-3	.	.	TGTGCCATCAGTGAGTCTACTGGAGTTTTAGACAATCAGCCCCAGCATTTT	CAISESTGVLDNQPQHF
TRBJ2-3	TRBV5-1	.	.	TGCGCCAGCATAGTTTTAAGGGGCCGTTCAGATACGCAGTATTTT	CASIVLRGRSDTQYF
TRBJ1-1	TRBV18	.	.	TGTGCCAGCTCACCGAGGCAGCCGAACACTGAAGCTTTCTTT	CASSPRQPNTEAFF
TRBJ2-1	TRBV7-9	.	.	TGTGCCAGCAGCTTAGCGTGGGGGCAGACAAATGAGCAGTTCTTC	CASSLAWGQTNEQFF
TRBJ2-5	TRBV7-2	TRBD2	.	TGTGCCAGCAGCTTGATAGCGGGGGGATTCTTAGAGACCCAGTACTTC	CASSLIAGGFLETQYF
TRBJ1-2	TRBV5-1	.	few	TGCGCCAGCAGCTTTCAGGACGTAACATATGGCTACACCTTC	CASSFQDVTYGYTF
TRBJ2-2	TRBV6-5	TRBD1	.	TGTGCCAGCAGTCGACAGGGGTCGAACACCGGGGAGCTGTTTTTT	CASSRQGSNTGELFF
TRBJ1-2	TRBV9	TRBD1	.	TGTGCCAGCAGCGTTACAGGGGCGGATGGCTACACCTTC	CASSVTGADGYTF
TRBJ1-1	TRBV6-5	.	.	TGTGCCAGCAGTTTGGGACATTTACGCCTGAACACTGAAGCTTTCTTT	CASSLGHLRLNTEAFF
TRBJ1-5	TRBV28	.	.	TGTGCCAGCAGTTTATACGGGAATCAGCCCCAGCATTTT	CASSLYGNQPQHF
TRBJ1-2	TRBV6-1	.	.	TGTGCCAGCAGTGAAGCGCATGGGACAACGTCGTGGGGCTACACCTTC	CASSEAHGTTSWGYTF
TRBJ2-2	TRBV14	.	.	TGTGCCAGCAGCCAAGTCGGAGGGGAAACCGGGGAGCTGTTTTTT	CASSQVGGETGELFF
TRBJ2-3	TRBV6-5	.	.	TGTGCCAGCAGTTCCCCTTACCTCAGCACAGATACGCAGTATTTT	CASSSPYLSTDTQYF
TRBJ1-2	TRBV28	TRBD1	.	TGTGCCAGCAGTTCCCATGCAGCCGGGACAGGATTAGACTATGGCTACACCTTC	CASSSHAAGTGLDYGYTF
TRBJ1-2	TRBV10-3	.	.	TGTGCCATCAGTGAGTCAGGCCAGCTCTATGGCTACACCTTC	CAISESGQLYGYTF
TRBJ1-1	TRBV5-4	.	.	TGTGCCAGCAGAGAGAGGGGGATCATGAACACTGAAGCTTTCTTT	CASRERGIMNTEAFF
TRBJ1-5	TRBV18	.	.	TGTGCCAGCTCACCAGGGAACAATCAGCCCCAGCATTTT	CASSPGNNQPQHF
TRBJ1-6	TRBV2	.	.	TGTGCCAGACAGAGCTCCTATAATTCACCCCTCCACTTT	CARQSSYNSPLHF
TRBJ1-2	TRBV11-3	.	.	TGTGCCAGCAGCCCCCCTTACAATGGCTACACCTTC	CASSPPYNGYTF
TRBJ2-1	TRBV4-1	TRBD1	.	TGCGCCAGCAGCCAAGGGGACAGGGGCTGGAATGAGCAGTTCTTC	CASSQGDRGWNEQFF
TRBJ2-1	TRBV24-1	TRBD1	.	TGTGCCACCAGTGATCCGGGGACAGGGAACAATGAGCAGTTCTTC	CATSDPGTGNNEQFF
TRBJ2-1	TRBV11-2	TRBD2	.	TGTGCCAGCAGCCGTGCCGGGACTAGCGGGGGGGAGCAGTTCTTC	CASSRAGTSGGEQFF
TRBJ1-2	TRBV27	TRBD1	.	TGTGCCAGCAGCCCGACAGGGACCTATGGCTACACCTTC	CASSPTGTYGYTF
TRBJ1-5	TRBV2	.	.	TGTGCCAGCAGTGAAGGCAGTAATCAGCCCCAGCATTTT	CASSEGSNQPQHF
TRBJ1-5	TRBV2	TRBD1	.	TGTGCCAGCAGTTCGCCAACAGGGGTCGGCAATCAGCCCCAGCATTTT	CASSSPTGVGNQPQHF
TRBJ2-3	TRBV7-2	.	.	TGTGCCAGCAGCCTAAACCGCCAGAACACGCAGTATTTT	CASSLNRQNTQYF
TRBJ1-2	TRBV4-1	.	.	TGCGCCAGCAGCCACCCCGGAGGGGATGGCTACACCTTC	CASSHPGGDGYTF